This T cell receptor (beta chain) was captured in a study of OX40 agonist ivuxolimab in advanced cancers. Study findings and constraints: CD4+ and CD8+ T cells in blood underwent clonal expansion by week 6 at 0.1 to 3.0 mg/kg.

This clone was seen more than once but under ten times. Antigen unknown. With 0 bases removed from V and 6 bases from J, the gap between germline ends came to 10 bases. The germline V gene has CDR1 SGHNT and CDR2 YYREEE (reference sequence). This CDR3 comprises 14 residues. Data came from immunoSEQ multiplex PCR; TCRdb stores just in-frame clones and leaves some out. The sample contains about 67,000 clones, about 85% of which appear only once. The sequencing here drew on CD4+ or CD8+ T cells sorted from blood, taken in a trial of the OX40 agonist ivuxolimab. The chain links TRBV5-4 to TRBJ1-5; perhaps TRBD1 as D (6 bases). This clonotype was sampled from an adult with an advanced solid tumor such as melanoma, head and neck, liver or kidney cancer. The CDR3 DNA is TGTGCCAGCAGCTTGGCAGGGGCGAGTCAGCCCCAGCATTTT. Its protein product is CASSLAGASQPQHF.